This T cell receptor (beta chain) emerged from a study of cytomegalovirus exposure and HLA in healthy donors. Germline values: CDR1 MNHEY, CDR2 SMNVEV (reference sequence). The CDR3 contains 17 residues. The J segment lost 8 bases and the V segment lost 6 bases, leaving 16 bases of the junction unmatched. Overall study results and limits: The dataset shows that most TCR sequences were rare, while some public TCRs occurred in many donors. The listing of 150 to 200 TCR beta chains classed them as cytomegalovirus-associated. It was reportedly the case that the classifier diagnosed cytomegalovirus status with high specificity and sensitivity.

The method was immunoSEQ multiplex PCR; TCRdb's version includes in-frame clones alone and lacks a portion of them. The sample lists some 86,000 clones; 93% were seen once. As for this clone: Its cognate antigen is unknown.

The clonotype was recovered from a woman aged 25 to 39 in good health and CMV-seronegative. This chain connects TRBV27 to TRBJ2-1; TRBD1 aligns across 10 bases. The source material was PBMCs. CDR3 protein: CASSETSGTGVMDEQFF. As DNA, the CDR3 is TGTGCCAGCAGCGAAACATCCGGGACAGGGGTTATGGATGAGCAGTTCTTC.